The T cell receptor (beta chain) described here comes from a study of shared clonotypes between healthy human individuals. V was trimmed by 3 bases and J by 0 bases, leaving 12 bases between them. The CDR3 has 17 amino acids. Germline V gene data show CDR1 as MDHEN and CDR2 as SYDVKM. Sequencing was performed with immunoSEQ multiplex PCR; in TCRdb, only in-frame clones are kept and a portion is missing. The data hold about 2.5 million clones, with roughly 90% observed a single time. The TCR sequence derives from a man aged 18 to 30 in good health. Some clones in this sample may be carry-over from other donors' samples. Material for sequencing was naive CD4+ T cells from PBMCs. This sample's subset: CD45RA+ positively selected. The chain couples TRBV28 to TRBJ2-6; either TRBD1 or TRBD2 may supply D (5 bases each). CDR3 sequence: CASSLGVRVSGANVLTF. CDR3 DNA: TGTGCCAGCAGTTTGGGGGTCAGGGTCTCTGGGGCCAACGTCCTGACTTTC.